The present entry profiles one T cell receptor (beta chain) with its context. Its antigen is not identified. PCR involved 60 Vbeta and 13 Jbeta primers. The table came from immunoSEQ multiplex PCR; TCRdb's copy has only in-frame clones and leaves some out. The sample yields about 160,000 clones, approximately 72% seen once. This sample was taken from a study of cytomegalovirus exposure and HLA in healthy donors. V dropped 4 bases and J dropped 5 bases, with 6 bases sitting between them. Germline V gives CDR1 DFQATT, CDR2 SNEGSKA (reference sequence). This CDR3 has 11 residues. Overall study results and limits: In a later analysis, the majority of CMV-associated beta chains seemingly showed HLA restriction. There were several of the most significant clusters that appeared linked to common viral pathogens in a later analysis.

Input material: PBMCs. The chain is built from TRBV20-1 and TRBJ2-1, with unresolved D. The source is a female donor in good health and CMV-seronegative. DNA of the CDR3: TGCAGTGCTATAACACACAATGAGCAGTTCTTC. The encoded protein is CSAITHNEQFF.